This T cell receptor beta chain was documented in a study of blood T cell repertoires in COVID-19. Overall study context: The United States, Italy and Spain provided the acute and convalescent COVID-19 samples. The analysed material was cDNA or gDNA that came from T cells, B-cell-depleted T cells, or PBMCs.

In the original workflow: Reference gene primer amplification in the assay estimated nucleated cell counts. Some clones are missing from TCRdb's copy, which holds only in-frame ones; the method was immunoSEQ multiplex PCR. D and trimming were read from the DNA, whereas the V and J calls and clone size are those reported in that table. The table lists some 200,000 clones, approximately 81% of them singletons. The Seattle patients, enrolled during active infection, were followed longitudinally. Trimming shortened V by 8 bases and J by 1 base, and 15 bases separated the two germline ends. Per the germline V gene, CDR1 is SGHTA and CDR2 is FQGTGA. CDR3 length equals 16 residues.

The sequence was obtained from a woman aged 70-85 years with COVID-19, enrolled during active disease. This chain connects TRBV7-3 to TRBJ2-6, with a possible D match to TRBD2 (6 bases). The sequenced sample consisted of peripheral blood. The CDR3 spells CASSISGGSGANVLTF. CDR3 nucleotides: TGTGCCAGCTCAATCAGCGGAGGGTCTGGGGCCAACGTCCTGACTTTC.